These T cell receptor beta chains were read from a single sample in a study of tumor-infiltrating lymphocytes in primary liver carcinoma. MiXCR, applied by TCRdb to the multiplex PCR reads, yields one record per CDR3 protein. The sample carries roughly 32,000 distinct CDR3 sequences, 70% to 80% recorded once. Sequencing used liver tumor tissue from sampling region 5. These receptors were collected from a man in his forties or fifties with primary liver carcinoma and hepatitis B virus infection. Each CDR3 is given with its conserved first and last residue. Each record gives: CDR3 length, D gene, J gene, clone size, V gene, CDR3 protein, CDR3 DNA. The D gene is left open where the match is weak. Some rows mark clone size as missing; the rest say once, few, many or name a class of expanded clone.

length: 14; D: -; J: TRBJ2-7; size: few; V: TRBV4-1; CDR3: CASGQGTSYYEQYF; DNA: TGCGCCAGCGGCCAGGGGACATCCTATTACGAGCAGTACTTC
length: 16; D: -; J: TRBJ2-3; size: -; V: TRBV4-2; CDR3: CVDSQTPGGWGDTQYF; DNA: TGTGTCGACAGCCAGACCCCTGGGGGGTGGGGAGATACGCAGTATTTT
length: 15; D: -; J: TRBJ2-1; size: -; V: TRBV5-5; CDR3: CASSLVPRRYNEQFF; DNA: TGTGCCAGCAGCTTGGTTCCAAGACGGTATAATGAGCAGTTCTTC
length: 14; D: -; J: TRBJ2-5; size: -; V: TRBV11-1; CDR3: CASSGRVEVETHHF; DNA: TGTGCCAGCAGTGGACGGGTGGAGGTGGAGACCCATCACTTC
length: 17; D: TRBD2; J: TRBJ2-7; size: -; V: TRBV6-6; CDR3: CVSSYSVVRGSVHEQYF; DNA: TGTGTCAGCAGTTACTCGGTTGTGCGCGGGAGTGTACACGAGCAGTACTTC
length: 15; D: -; J: TRBJ2-7; size: -; V: TRBV6-5; CDR3: CASSYKESSSYEQYF; DNA: TGTGCCAGCAGTTACAAGGAGAGCAGCTCCTACGAGCAATACTTC
length: 14; D: -; J: TRBJ1-1; size: -; V: TRBV6-2/TRBV6-3; CDR3: CASRYWLGSTEALF; DNA: TGTGCCAGCCGTTACTGGTTGGGCTCCACTGAAGCTTTATTT
length: 14; D: -; J: TRBJ2-7; size: -; V: TRBV29-1; CDR3: CSVEGDMGKHEQYF; DNA: TGTAGCGTTGAAGGGGACATGGGGAAACACGAGCAGTACTTC
length: 14; D: -; J: TRBJ2-2; size: -; V: TRBV7-8; CDR3: CASSLVSQDGELFF; DNA: TGTGCCAGCAGTTTAGTTTCGCAGGACGGGGAGCTGTTTTTT
length: 13; D: -; J: TRBJ2-2; size: -; V: TRBV5-4; CDR3: CTSWGMGTGELFF; DNA: TGTACCAGCTGGGGGATGGGGACCGGGGAGCTGTTTTTT
length: 13; D: -; J: TRBJ2-2; size: -; V: TRBV12-3/TRBV12-4; CDR3: CASVRQVAGELFF; DNA: TGTGCCAGCGTCCGACAAGTGGCGGGGGAGCTGTTTTTT
length: 17; D: -; J: TRBJ1-1; size: -; V: TRBV4-2; CDR3: CASSQEYGQGFWIEAFF; DNA: TGTGCCAGCAGCCAAGAATACGGACAAGGTTTTTGGATTGAAGCTTTCTTT
length: 14; D: -; J: TRBJ2-5; size: once; V: TRBV29-1; CDR3: CSLPKGPTGETQYF; DNA: TGCAGCCTACCGAAAGGACCGACTGGAGAGACCCAGTACTTC
length: 13; D: -; J: TRBJ2-3; size: -; V: TRBV15; CDR3: CATSGHHPDTQYF; DNA: TGTGCCACCAGCGGACATCACCCAGATACGCAGTATTTT
length: 16; D: -; J: TRBJ2-5; size: -; V: TRBV4-1; CDR3: CATSQRRAGIQETQYF; DNA: TGCGCCACCAGCCAAAGAAGGGCCGGAATCCAAGAGACCCAGTACTTC
length: 16; D: -; J: TRBJ2-7; size: -; V: TRBV4-3; CDR3: CASSQGGVSGAYEQHF; DNA: TGCGCCAGCAGCCAAGGTGGAGTTAGTGGAGCCTACGAGCAACACTTC
length: 18; D: TRBD2; J: TRBJ2-7; size: -; V: TRBV7-9; CDR3: CASSGGTSRTQRPYEQYF; DNA: TGTGCCAGCAGCGGCGGGACTAGCCGAACCCAGCGTCCCTACGAGCAGTACTTC
length: 17; D: TRBD2; J: TRBJ2-3; size: -; V: TRBV7-2; CDR3: CASNVRLAGGPTDTQYF; DNA: TGTGCCAGCAACGTCAGACTAGCGGGAGGGCCAACAGATACGCAGTATTTT
length: 11; D: -; J: TRBJ1-1; size: -; V: TRBV30; CDR3: CSWAKRAKAFF; DNA: TGTTCCTGGGCTAAAAGGGCTAAAGCTTTCTTT
length: 16; D: TRBD2; J: TRBJ2-7; size: -; V: TRBV4-2; CDR3: CASSQAASGVPYEQYF; DNA: TGTGCCAGCAGTCAAGCGGCTAGCGGTGTTCCCTACGAGCAGTACTTC
length: 15; D: -; J: TRBJ2-1; size: -; V: TRBV4-1; CDR3: CASSTPGNNNNEEFF; DNA: TGCGCCAGCAGCACGCCCGGTAACAACAACAATGAGGAGTTCTTC
length: 16; D: -; J: TRBJ2-4; size: -; V: TRBV4-2; CDR3: CASSQDLIGGKANQYF; DNA: TGTGCCAGCAGCCAAGATCTAATAGGGGGAAAGGCCAATCAGTACTTC
length: 16; D: -; J: TRBJ2-1; size: once; V: TRBV10-3; CDR3: CDTLYPPLGSNNEQFF; DNA: TGTGACACTTTATACCCACCCCTCGGCAGTAACAATGAGCAGTTCTTC
length: 15; D: -; J: TRBJ2-3; size: once; V: TRBV11-2; CDR3: CANGLPGQRPDTQYF; DNA: TGTGCCAACGGCTTACCCGGACAGAGGCCGGATACGCAGTATTTT